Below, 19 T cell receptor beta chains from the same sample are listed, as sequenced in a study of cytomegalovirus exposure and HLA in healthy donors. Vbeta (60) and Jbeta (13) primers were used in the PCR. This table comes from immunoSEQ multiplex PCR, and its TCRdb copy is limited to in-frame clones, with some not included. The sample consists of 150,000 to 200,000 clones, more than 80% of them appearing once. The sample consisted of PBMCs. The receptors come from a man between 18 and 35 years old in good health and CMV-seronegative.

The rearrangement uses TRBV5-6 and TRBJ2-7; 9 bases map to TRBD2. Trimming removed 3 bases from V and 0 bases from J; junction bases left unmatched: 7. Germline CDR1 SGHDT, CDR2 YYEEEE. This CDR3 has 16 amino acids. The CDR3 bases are TGTGCCAGCAGCTGGGAGACTAGCGGCCTCTCCTACGAGCAGTACTTC. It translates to CASSWETSGLSYEQYF.

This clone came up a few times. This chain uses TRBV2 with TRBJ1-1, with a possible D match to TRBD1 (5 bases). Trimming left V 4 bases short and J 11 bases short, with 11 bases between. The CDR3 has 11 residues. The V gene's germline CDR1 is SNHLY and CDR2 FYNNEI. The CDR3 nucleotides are TGTGCCAGCAGTGGGGGCAACGAGGCTTTCTTT. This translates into CASSGGNEAFF.

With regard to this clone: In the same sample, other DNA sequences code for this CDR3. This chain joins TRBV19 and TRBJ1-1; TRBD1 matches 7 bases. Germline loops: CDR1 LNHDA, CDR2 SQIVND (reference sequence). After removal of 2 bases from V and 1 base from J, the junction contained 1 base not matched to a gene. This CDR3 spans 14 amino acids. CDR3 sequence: CASSISGGNTEAFF. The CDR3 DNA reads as TGTGCCAGTAGTATATCAGGGGGGAACACTGAAGCTTTCTTT. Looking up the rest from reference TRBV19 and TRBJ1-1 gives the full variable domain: DGGITQSPKYLFRKEGQNVTLSCEQNLNHDAMYWYRQDPGQGLRLIYYSQIVNDFQKGDIAEGYSVSREKKESFPLTVTSAQKNPTAFYLCASSISGGNTEAFFGQGTRLTVV.

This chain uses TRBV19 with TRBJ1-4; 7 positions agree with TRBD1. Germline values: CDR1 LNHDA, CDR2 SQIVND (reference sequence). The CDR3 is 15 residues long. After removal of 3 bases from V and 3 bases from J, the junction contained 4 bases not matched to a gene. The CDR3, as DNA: TGTGCCAGTAGTATGGGTGACAGGGCTAATGAAAAACTGTTTTTT. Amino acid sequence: CASSMGDRANEKLFF. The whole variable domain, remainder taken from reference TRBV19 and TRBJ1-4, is DGGITQSPKYLFRKEGQNVTLSCEQNLNHDAMYWYRQDPGQGLRLIYYSQIVNDFQKGDIAEGYSVSREKKESFPLTVTSAQKNPTAFYLCASSMGDRANEKLFFGSGTQLSVL.

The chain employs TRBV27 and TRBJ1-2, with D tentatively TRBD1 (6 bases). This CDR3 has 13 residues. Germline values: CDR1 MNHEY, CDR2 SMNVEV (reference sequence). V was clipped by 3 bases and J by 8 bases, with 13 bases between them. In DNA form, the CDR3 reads TGTGCCAGCAGTTTTGGGGGGGCGGGAGGCTACACCTTC. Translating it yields CASSFGGAGGYTF.

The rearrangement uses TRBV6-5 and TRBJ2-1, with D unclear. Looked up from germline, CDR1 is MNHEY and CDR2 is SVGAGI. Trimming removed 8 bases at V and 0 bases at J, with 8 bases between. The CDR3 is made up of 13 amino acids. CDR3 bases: TGTGCCAGCGCCGACAACTCCTACAATGAGCAGTTCTTC. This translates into CASADNSYNEQFF.

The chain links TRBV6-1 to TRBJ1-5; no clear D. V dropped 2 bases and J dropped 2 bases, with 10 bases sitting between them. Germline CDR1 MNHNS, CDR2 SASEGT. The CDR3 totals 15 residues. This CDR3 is CASSEWSTGNQPQHF. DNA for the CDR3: TGTGCCAGCAGTGAATGGAGTACGGGCAATCAGCCCCAGCATTTT.

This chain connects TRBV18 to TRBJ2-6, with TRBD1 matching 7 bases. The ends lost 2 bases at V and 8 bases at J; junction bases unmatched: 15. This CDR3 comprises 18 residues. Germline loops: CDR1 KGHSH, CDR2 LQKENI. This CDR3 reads CASSPKVQQGVVSNVLTF. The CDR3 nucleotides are TGTGCCAGCTCACCAAAGGTTCAGCAGGGGGTCGTGTCCAACGTCCTGACTTTC.

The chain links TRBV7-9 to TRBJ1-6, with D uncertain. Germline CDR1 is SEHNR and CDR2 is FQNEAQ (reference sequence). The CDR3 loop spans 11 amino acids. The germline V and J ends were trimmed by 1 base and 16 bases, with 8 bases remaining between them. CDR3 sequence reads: CASSLDGELHF. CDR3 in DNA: TGTGCCAGCAGCTTAGATGGAGAACTCCACTTT.

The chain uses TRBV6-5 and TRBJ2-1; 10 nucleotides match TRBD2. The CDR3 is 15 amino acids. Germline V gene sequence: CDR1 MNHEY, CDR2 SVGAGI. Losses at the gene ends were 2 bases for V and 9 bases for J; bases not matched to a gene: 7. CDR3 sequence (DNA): TGTGCCAGCAGTTACGGTCTAGCGGGAGCCGCTGAGCAGTTCTTC. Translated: CASSYGLAGAAEQFF.

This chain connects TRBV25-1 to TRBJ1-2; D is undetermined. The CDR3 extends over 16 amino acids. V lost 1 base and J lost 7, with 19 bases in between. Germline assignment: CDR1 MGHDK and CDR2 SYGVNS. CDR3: CASSEWWQLETSGYTF. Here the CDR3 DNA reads TGTGCCAGCAGTGAATGGTGGCAGCTGGAGACGAGTGGCTACACCTTC.

The CDR3 region is CASSGNTSGGNTGELFF. The CDR3 DNA follows: TGTGCCAGCAGCGGTAACACTAGCGGAGGGAACACCGGGGAGCTGTTTTTT. This rearrangement joins TRBV7-8 to TRBJ2-2, with TRBD2 matching over 8 bases. Losses at the gene ends were 5 bases for V and 1 base for J; bases not matched to a gene: 9. The germline gives CDR1 SGHVS, CDR2 FQNEAQ. CDR3 length: 17 residues.

CDR3: CAWRRRGADTQYF. CDR3 nucleotide sequence: TGTGCCTGGAGGCGACGCGGGGCGGATACGCAGTATTTT. The rearrangement links TRBV30 to TRBJ2-3, with D possibly TRBD2 on 6 matching bases. Germline loops: CDR1 GTSNPN, CDR2 SVGIG (reference sequence). This CDR3 is 13 amino acids long. With 3 bases removed from V and 6 bases from J, the gap between germline ends came to 13 bases.

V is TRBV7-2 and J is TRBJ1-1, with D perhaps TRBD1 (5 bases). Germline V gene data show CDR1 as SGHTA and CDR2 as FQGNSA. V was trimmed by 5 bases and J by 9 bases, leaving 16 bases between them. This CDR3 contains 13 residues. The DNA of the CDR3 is TGTGCCAGCAGCCCTCCGGGGGGGTATAAAGCTTTCTTT. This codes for CASSPPGGYKAFF.

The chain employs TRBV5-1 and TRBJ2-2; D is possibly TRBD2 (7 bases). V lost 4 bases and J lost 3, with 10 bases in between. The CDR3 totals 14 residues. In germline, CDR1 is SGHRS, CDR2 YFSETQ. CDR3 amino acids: CASSLGGHTGELFF. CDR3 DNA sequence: TGCGCCAGCAGCCTCGGGGGGCACACCGGGGAGCTGTTTTTT. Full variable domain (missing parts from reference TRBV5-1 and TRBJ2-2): KAGVTQTPRYLIKTRGQQVTLSCSPISGHRSVSWYQQTPGQGLQFLFEYFSETQRNKGNFPGRFSGRQFSNSRSEMNVSTLELGDSALYLCASSLGGHTGELFFGEGSRLTVL.

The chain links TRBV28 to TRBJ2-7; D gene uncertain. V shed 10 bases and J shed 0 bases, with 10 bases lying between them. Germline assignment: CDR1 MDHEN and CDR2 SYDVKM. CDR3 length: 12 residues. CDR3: CATAIYSYEQYF. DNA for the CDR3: TGTGCCACCGCGATCTACTCCTACGAGCAGTACTTC.

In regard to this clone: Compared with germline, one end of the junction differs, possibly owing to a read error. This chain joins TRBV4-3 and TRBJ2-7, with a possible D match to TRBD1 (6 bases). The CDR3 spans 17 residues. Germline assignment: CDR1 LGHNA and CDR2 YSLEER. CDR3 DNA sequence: TGCGCCGGCAGCCAAGAAACAAATATGATGGGACACTACGAGCAGTACTTC. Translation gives CAGSQETNMMGHYEQYF.

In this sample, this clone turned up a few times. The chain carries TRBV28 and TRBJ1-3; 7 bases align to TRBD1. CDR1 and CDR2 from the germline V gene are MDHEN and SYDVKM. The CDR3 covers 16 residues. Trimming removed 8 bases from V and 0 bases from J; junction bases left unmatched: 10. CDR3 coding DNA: TGTGCCAGCGGTACGACAGGGTGGCGCTCTGGAAACACCATATATTTT. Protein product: CASGTTGWRSGNTIYF.

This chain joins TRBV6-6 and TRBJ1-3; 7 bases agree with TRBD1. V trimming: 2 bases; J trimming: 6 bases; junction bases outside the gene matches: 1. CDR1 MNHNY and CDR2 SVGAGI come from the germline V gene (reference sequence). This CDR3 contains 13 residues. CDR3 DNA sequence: TGTGCCAGCAGTTACGGGACAGCAAACACCATATATTTT. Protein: CASSYGTANTIYF.